Below, 21 T cell receptor beta chains from the same sample are listed, as sequenced in a study of blood T cell repertoires in COVID-19. Only in-frame clones appear in the TCRdb table, and some are missing; sequencing was by immunoSEQ multiplex PCR. The data contain under 50,000 clones, around 79% of them seen just once; the ten biggest clones take up about 20%. The sequencing input was peripheral blood. The receptors originated from a human donor with active or convalescent COVID-19. The donor label of this sample is uncertain.

The rearrangement uses TRBV7-9 and TRBJ1-1; TRBD1 aligns across 11 bases. Germline V lookup: CDR1 SEHNR, CDR2 FQNEAQ (reference sequence). This CDR3 contains 15 residues. The V segment lost 5 bases and the J segment 6 bases; nucleotides outside the gene matches: 8. CDR3 in amino acids: CASSAPDRGQAEAFF. The DNA of the CDR3 is TGTGCCAGCAGCGCTCCGGACAGGGGGCAAGCTGAAGCTTTCTTT.

The V gene is TRBV30, the J gene TRBJ2-3; unclear D gene. This CDR3 region has 15 residues. In germline, CDR1 is GTSNPN, CDR2 SVGIG (reference sequence). Between the trimmed V and J ends, which lost 2 bases and 0 bases, there was a span of 12 bases. The DNA for the CDR3 is TGTGCCTGGAGTCGGCGGCCTCAAAGCACAGATACGCAGTATTTT. It specifies CAWSRRPQSTDTQYF.

This chain connects TRBV12-5 to TRBJ2-5; 8 positions match TRBD2. The germline CDR1 and CDR2 sequences are LGHNT and FRNRAP. This CDR3 is 13 amino acids long. Trimming cost V 6 bases and J 4 bases; bases outside gene matches: 4. The CDR3 coding sequence is TGTGCTAGTGGGGGGACTAGGGTAGAGACCCAGTACTTC. It specifies CASGGTRVETQYF.

The chain is built from TRBV7-2 and TRBJ1-2; weak D call: TRBD1 (6 bases). The CDR3 runs to 15 residues. CDR1 and CDR2 from the germline V gene are SGHTA and FQGNSA. V shed 3 bases and J shed 2 bases, with 13 bases lying between them. CDR3 DNA sequence: TGTGCCAGCAGCTTCCCAGACAGGCCCAACTATGGCTACACCTTC. Its protein product is CASSFPDRPNYGYTF.

The chain couples TRBV11-3 to TRBJ2-7, with 13 bases that match TRBD2. This CDR3 has 16 residues. Losses at the gene ends were 5 bases for V and 4 bases for J; bases not matched to a gene: 8. Germline V gene lookup returns CDR1 SGHNT and CDR2 YENEEA. The CDR3 nucleotides read TGTGCCAGCAGCCCCGGGACTAGCGGGGTCCTATACGAGCAGTACTTC. The encoded protein is CASSPGTSGVLYEQYF.

This clone was seen more than once but under ten times. The V gene is TRBV5-1, the J gene TRBJ2-3, with 9 bases identical to TRBD2. There are 16 residues in the CDR3. Trimming took 1 base from V and 2 from J; bases not matched to a gene: 5. The germline V gene encodes CDR1 SGHRS and CDR2 YFSETQ. Here the CDR3 DNA reads TGCGCCAGCAGCTTGCGAGCTAGCGGGAACACAGATACGCAGTATTTT. Amino acids: CASSLRASGNTDTQYF.

This clone was counted a few times. The chain carries TRBV2 and TRBJ2-7; 7 bases line up with TRBD2. CDR3 length: 12 amino acids. The V segment lost 8 bases and the J segment 5 bases; nucleotides outside the gene matches: 6. In germline, CDR1 is SNHLY, CDR2 FYNNEI. CDR3 coding DNA: TGTGCCAGCCTCCGTGGGGGGGACGAGCAGTACTTC. The encoded protein is CASLRGGDEQYF.

This chain uses TRBV29-1 with TRBJ1-3, with D unclear. Germline-derived CDR1 and CDR2 are SQVTM and ANQGSEA. This CDR3 region has 14 residues. Trimming removed 0 bases at V and 3 bases at J, with 9 bases between. DNA for the CDR3: TGCAGCGTTGAAGAGTCGGGGATTGGAAACACCATATATTTT. It encodes CSVEESGIGNTIYF.

The chain employs TRBV2 and TRBJ2-1; D unresolved. The CDR3 runs 15 residues. Per germline, CDR1 SNHLY and CDR2 FYNNEI. V was trimmed by 2 bases and J by 5 bases, leaving 13 bases between them. The DNA for the CDR3 is TGTGCCAGCAGTGAAACCAGCGTTTACAACAATGAGCAGTTCTTC. Its translation: CASSETSVYNNEQFF.

The chain recombines TRBV5-1 with TRBJ2-7, with TRBD2 matching 11 bases. CDR1 and CDR2 from the germline V gene are SGHRS and YFSETQ. The CDR3 length is 16 residues. The trim removed 0 bases at V and 7 bases at J, leaving 9 bases unmatched. The CDR3 protein is CASSLAFTSGREEQYF. In DNA, the CDR3 is TGCGCCAGCAGCTTGGCGTTCACTAGCGGGAGAGAAGAGCAGTACTTC.

The J gene is TRBJ2-7, the V gene TRBV30, with TRBD2 identical over 10 bases. The CDR3 length is 13 residues. V lost 5 bases and J lost 7; bases outside the gene matches: 8. Germline CDR1 GTSNPN, CDR2 SVGIG (reference sequence). CDR3 amino acids: CAWQAGGPREQYF. The CDR3, as DNA: TGTGCCTGGCAAGCGGGAGGGCCTCGGGAGCAGTACTTC.

The chain uses TRBV18 and TRBJ2-7; 10 nucleotides agree with TRBD1. In germline, CDR1 is KGHSH, CDR2 LQKENI. The V and J ends lost 3 bases and 7 bases, in that order; junction bases with no gene match: 9. The CDR3 contains 15 residues. CDR3 sequence: CASSPAGQGLWEQYF. The CDR3 DNA reads TGTGCCAGCTCACCTGCGGGACAGGGGCTCTGGGAGCAGTACTTC.

The chain couples TRBV9 to TRBJ2-2; a possible D gene is TRBD2 (6 bases). Germline V gene data show CDR1 as SGDLS and CDR2 as YYNGEE. The CDR3 has 17 amino acids. V was shortened by 0 bases and J by 5 bases, with 17 bases between the two germline ends. CDR3: CASSVASGTPRTGELFF. Here the CDR3 DNA reads TGTGCCAGCAGCGTAGCCTCCGGGACTCCACGAACCGGGGAGCTGTTTTTT.

This sequence joins TRBV5-4 and TRBJ1-2; 7 bases fit TRBD1. The CDR3 runs to 13 residues. Germline values: CDR1 SGHNT, CDR2 YYREEE (reference sequence). Unmatched junction bases numbered 3, after V lost 0 bases and J lost 7 bases. CDR3 sequence: CASSLGQGGGYTF. CDR3 nucleotides: TGTGCCAGCAGCTTGGGGCAGGGGGGTGGCTACACCTTC.

The chain recombines TRBV3-1 (or the pseudogene TRBV3-2) with TRBJ2-2, with 7 bases that match TRBD2. Looked up from germline, CDR1 is LGHDT and CDR2 is YNNKEL (reference sequence). The CDR3 sequence is 17 residues long. Trimming cost V 1 base and J 2 bases; bases outside gene matches: 7. The CDR3 region has the DNA TGTGCCAGCAGCCAAGCCGGGACTAACCTAAACACCGGGGAGCTGTTTTTT. Its translation is CASSQAGTNLNTGELFF.

The rearrangement uses TRBV9 and TRBJ2-5; maybe TRBD2 (6 bases). CDR3 size: 14 residues. Germline lookup yields CDR1 SGDLS and CDR2 YYNGEE. Trimming shortened V by 5 bases and J by 3 bases, and 14 bases separated the two germline ends. CDR3 amino acids: CASSSLGGKETQYF. CDR3 nucleotide sequence: TGTGCCAGCAGTTCCCTCGGAGGGAAAGAGACCCAGTACTTC.

The DNA of the CDR3 is TGTGCCAGTAGTATTGGACAGAACACTGAAGCTTTCTTT. Its protein is CASSIGQNTEAFF. J is TRBJ1-1 and V is TRBV19; tentative D call: TRBD1 (5 bases). Trimming took 3 bases from V and 1 from J, leaving 6 bases between them. CDR1 LNHDA and CDR2 SQIVND come from the germline V gene (reference sequence). This CDR3 region has 13 residues.

The chain is built from TRBV9 and TRBJ2-1, with unresolved D. The germline V gene encodes CDR1 SGDLS and CDR2 YYNGEE. CDR3 length: 15 residues. V lost 2 bases and J lost 2, with 11 bases in between. The CDR3 nucleotides are TGTGCCAGCAGCGTCCGACTGGATCCCTACAATGAGCAGTTCTTC. Translation: CASSVRLDPYNEQFF.

The chain couples TRBV6-2 or TRBV6-3 to TRBJ1-5; 8 bases are a match to TRBD1. This CDR3 has 14 residues. The germline V gene encodes CDR1 MNHEY and CDR2 SVGEGT. V dropped 5 bases and J dropped 4; count of bases not matched to a gene: 4. As DNA, the CDR3 is TGTGCCAGCAGTGGACAGGGAGGAAATCAGCCCCAGCATTTT. Translating gives CASSGQGGNQPQHF.

Here the CDR3 DNA reads TGTGCCAGCAGCCCCCGGCAACTAGCGGGAGTCAACGAGCAGTACTTC. Translation gives CASSPRQLAGVNEQYF. The chain couples TRBV9 to TRBJ2-7, with TRBD2 identical over 11 bases. Germline CDR1 reads SGDLS; CDR2 reads YYNGEE. The junction had 11 bases not matched to a gene; V was cut back by 4 bases and J by 5 bases. The CDR3 consists of 16 residues.

Only a few counts were recorded for this clone. The chain carries TRBV5-1 and TRBJ1-1, with D possibly being TRBD1 (6 bases). CDR1 is SGHRS, CDR2 YFSETQ, per germline. The CDR3 length is 15 residues. Trimming took off 4 bases at V and 2 bases at J, with 15 bases between the two ends. The CDR3 coding sequence is TGCGCCAGCAGCCCCGAAGGACAGAAAAACACTGAAGCTTTCTTT. Its translation is CASSPEGQKNTEAFF.